A single T cell receptor (beta chain) is shown here with its context. Its cognate antigen is unknown. Germline CDR1 GTSNPN, CDR2 SVGIG (reference sequence). V was trimmed by 3 bases and J by 1 base, leaving 13 bases between them. The CDR3 consists of 15 residues. The protocol was immunoSEQ multiplex PCR, while the TCRdb copy is restricted to in-frame clones and leaves out a portion. Of 510,000 or so clones listed, roughly 85% are singletons. This sample is part of a study of Ad26.COV2.S vaccination and SARS-CoV-2 variants. The overall study: Dosing was one shot or two shots 56 days apart. General observations from the study: Post-vaccination spike-specific CD8+ and CD4+ T cell responses reportedly had substantial breadth. The TCR-based breadth and depth measures might underestimate overall T cell responses.

Indicated treatment: 15 to 20 received Ad26.COV2.S at low or high dose, single or two shots; a few received placebo; per-sample allocation not given. Specimen acquisition occurred on day 63 following the initial vaccine or placebo injection. An adult of 18-55 years in Boston served as donor. The chain uses TRBV30 and TRBJ1-3, with D unresolved. The receptor was derived from a person between 18 and 65 years old who received the Ad26.COV2.S COVID-19 vaccine or a placebo. This sample comprised peripheral blood, obtained in a trial of Ad26.COV2.S vaccine versus placebo. CDR3 sequence: CAWSQLSGSGNTIYF. DNA of the CDR3: TGTGCCTGGAGCCAACTATCGGGGTCTGGAAACACCATATATTTT.